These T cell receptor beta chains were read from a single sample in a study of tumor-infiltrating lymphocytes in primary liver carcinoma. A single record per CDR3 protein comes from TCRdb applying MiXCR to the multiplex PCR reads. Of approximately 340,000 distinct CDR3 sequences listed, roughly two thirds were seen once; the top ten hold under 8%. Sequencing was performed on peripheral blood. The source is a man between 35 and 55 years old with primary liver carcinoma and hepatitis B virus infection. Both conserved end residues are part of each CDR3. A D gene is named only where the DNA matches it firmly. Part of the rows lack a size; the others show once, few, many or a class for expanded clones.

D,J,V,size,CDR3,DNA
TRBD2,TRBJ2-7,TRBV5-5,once,CASNFQKTSGSVDEQYF,TGTGCCAGCAACTTTCAGAAGACTAGCGGGAGTGTCGATGAGCAGTACTTC
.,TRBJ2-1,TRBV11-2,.,CASSVAPLTSWSYNEQFF,TGTGCCAGCAGCGTAGCCCCGCTGACTAGTTGGAGCTACAATGAGCAGTTCTTC
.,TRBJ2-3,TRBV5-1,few,CASSSAGQTTDTRYF,TGCGCCAGCAGCTCGGCGGGACAGACCACAGATACGCGGTATTTT
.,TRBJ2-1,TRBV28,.,CAIGPGLTEQFF,TGTGCCATCGGGCCGGGACTTACCGAGCAGTTCTTC
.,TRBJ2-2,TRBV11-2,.,CASSLVLGSWELFF,TGCGCCAGCAGCTTAGTCTTGGGGTCCTGGGAGCTGTTTTTT
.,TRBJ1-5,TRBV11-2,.,CAGSQGFTGPNQPQHF,TGTGCCGGCAGCCAGGGGTTTACGGGGCCCAATCAGCCTCAGCATTTT
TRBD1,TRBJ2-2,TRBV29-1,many,CSVGQGSNTGELFF,TGCAGCGTTGGACAGGGTTCGAACACCGGGGAGCTGTTTTTT
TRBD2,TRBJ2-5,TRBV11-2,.,CASNQGSAGGTQYF,TGTGCCAGCAACCAGGGATCCGCGGGGGGGACCCAATACTTC
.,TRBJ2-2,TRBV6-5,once,CASLGTGGELFF,TGTGCCAGCCTAGGGACGGGCGGGGAACTGTTTTTT
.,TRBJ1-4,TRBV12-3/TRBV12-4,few,CASSLRQWGEKLFF,TGTGCCAGCAGCTTAAGACAGTGGGGCGAAAAACTGTTTTTT
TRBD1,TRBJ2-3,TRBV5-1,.,CASSPRSLQGARTDTQYF,TGCGCCAGCAGCCCAAGGAGCCTACAGGGGGCCCGCACAGATACGCAGTATTTT
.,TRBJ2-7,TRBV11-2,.,CASNRTQSYEQYF,TGTGCCAGCAACCGAACGCAGTCCTACGAGCAGTACTTC
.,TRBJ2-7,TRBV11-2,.,CASSLAGEGDPYEHYF,TGTGCCAGCAGCTTAGCCGGGGAGGGGGATCCCTACGAGCACTACTTC
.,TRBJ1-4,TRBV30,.,CAWSGRVTNEKLFF,TGTGCCTGGAGTGGCCGGGTTACTAATGAAAAACTGTTTTTT
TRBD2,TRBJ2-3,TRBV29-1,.,CSVSGTRGFADTQYF,TGTAGCGTTTCCGGGACTAGAGGATTCGCAGATACGCAGTATTTT
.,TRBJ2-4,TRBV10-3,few,CAISDFPLAKNIQYF,TGTGCCATCAGTGACTTCCCATTAGCCAAAAACATTCAGTACTTC
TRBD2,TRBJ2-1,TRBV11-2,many,CASSPLAGVHNEQFF,TGTGCCAGCAGCCCTCTAGCGGGAGTCCACAATGAGCAGTTCTTC
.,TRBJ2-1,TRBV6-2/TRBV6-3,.,CANSYSLVGVYNEQFF,TGTGCCAACAGTTACTCACTAGTGGGAGTCTACAATGAGCAGTTCTTC
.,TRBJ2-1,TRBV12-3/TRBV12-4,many,CASSLAEMVLGDEQFF,TGTGCCAGCAGTTTAGCGGAGATGGTCTTAGGCGATGAGCAGTTCTTC
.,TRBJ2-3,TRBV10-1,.,CASSEDIADTQYF,TGCGCCAGCAGTGAAGATATAGCAGATACGCAGTATTTT
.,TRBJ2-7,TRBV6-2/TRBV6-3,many,CASSWGALDSYEQYF,TGTGCCAGCAGTTGGGGGGCCTTAGACTCCTACGAGCAGTACTTC
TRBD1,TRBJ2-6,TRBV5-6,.,CASSLPGTVRTGANVLTF,TGTGCCAGCAGCCTACCTGGGACAGTGAGAACTGGGGCCAATGTCCTGACTTTC
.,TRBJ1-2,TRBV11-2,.,CASSFGRAYGYAF,TGTGCCAGCAGCTTCGGGAGGGCCTATGGCTACGCCTTC
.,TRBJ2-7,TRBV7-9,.,CASSLVGEFAYEQYF,TGTGCCAGCAGCTTAGTGGGAGAATTCGCCTACGAGCAGTACTTC
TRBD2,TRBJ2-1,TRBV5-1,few,CASSLANGLAGVQFF,TGCGCCAGCAGCTTGGCAAATGGACTAGCGGGAGTGCAGTTCTTC
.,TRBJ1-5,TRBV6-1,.,CASSSATNQPQHF,TGTGCCAGCAGTTCGGCTACGAATCAGCCCCAGCATTTT
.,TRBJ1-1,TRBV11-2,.,CASSAGAGNGAEAFF,TGTGCCAGCAGCGCAGGGGCCGGTAACGGCGCTGAAGCTTTCTTT
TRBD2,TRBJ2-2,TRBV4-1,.,CASSPKEGLAGGVGTGELFF,TGCGCTAGCAGCCCAAAGGAGGGACTAGCGGGAGGAGTTGGTACCGGGGAGCTGTTTTTT
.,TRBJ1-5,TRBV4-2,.,CVSSQGEGSGQLSNQPQHF,TGTGTCAGCAGCCAAGGGGAGGGGTCGGGACAACTTAGCAATCAGCCACAGCATTTT
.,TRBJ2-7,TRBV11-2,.,CASSLGSGQNYKQYF,TGTGCCAGCAGCTTAGGCTCAGGACAGAACTACAAACAGTACTTC
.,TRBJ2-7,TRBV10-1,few,CASSETGTGSYEQYF,TGCGCCAGCAGTGAAACCGGGACGGGATCCTACGAGCAGTACTTC
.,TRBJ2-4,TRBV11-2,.,CASGSVSVLAKNIQYF,TGTGCCAGCGGCTCTGTTAGCGTCTTAGCCAAAAACATTCAGTACTTC
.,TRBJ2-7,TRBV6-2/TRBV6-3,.,CVSSLSGTHSYEQYF,TGTGTCAGCAGTTTATCCGGGACACACTCCTACGAGCAGTACTTC
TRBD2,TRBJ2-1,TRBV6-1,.,CASSEPRPREGPRDEQFF,TGTGCCAGCAGTGAACCTCGTCCGCGGGAGGGCCCCCGCGATGAGCAGTTCTTC
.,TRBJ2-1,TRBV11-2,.,CASNLGGNEQFF,TGTGCCAGCAACCTAGGTGGGAATGAGCAGTTCTTC
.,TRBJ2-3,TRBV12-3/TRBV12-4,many,CASTGTTSTDTQYF,TGTGCCAGCACCGGGACAACTAGCACAGATACGCAGTATTTT
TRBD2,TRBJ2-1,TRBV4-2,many,CASSQDSASGRADNEQFF,TGTGCCAGCAGCCAAGATTCGGCTAGCGGGAGGGCGGACAATGAGCAGTTCTTC
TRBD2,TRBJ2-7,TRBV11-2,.,CASSSGTSGYEQCF,TGTGCCAGTAGCTCTGGGACTAGTGGCTACGAGCAGTGCTTC
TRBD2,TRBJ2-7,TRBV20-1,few,CSPTSRTYEQYF,TGCAGTCCGACTAGCCGAACCTACGAGCAGTACTTC
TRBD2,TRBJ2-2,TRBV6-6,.,CANSDPAGGIGELFF,TGTGCCAACAGCGACCCAGCGGGAGGGATCGGGGAGCTGTTTTTT
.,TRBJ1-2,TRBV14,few,CASSPSHGRSYTF,TGTGCCAGCAGCCCATCCCATGGACGGAGCTACACCTTC
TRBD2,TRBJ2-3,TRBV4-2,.,CASSQDTRLARAGSTDTQYF,TGTGCCAGCAGCCAAGATACGAGACTAGCGAGAGCGGGCAGCACAGATACGCAGTATTTT
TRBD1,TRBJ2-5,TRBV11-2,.,CASLALTGAQETQYF,TGTGCCAGCCTAGCACTGACAGGGGCTCAAGAGACCCAGTACTTC
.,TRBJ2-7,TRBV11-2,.,CANSPGPLAYVQYF,TGTGCCAACAGTCCAGGTCCGCTCGCCTACGTGCAGTACTTC
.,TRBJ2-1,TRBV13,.,CASSLYSGNEQFF,TGTGCCAGCAGCTTGTACAGTGGAAATGAGCAGTTCTTC
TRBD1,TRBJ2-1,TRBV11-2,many,CASTLWTGPNNEQFF,TGTGCCAGCACCCTGTGGACAGGACCTAACAATGAGCAGTTCTTC
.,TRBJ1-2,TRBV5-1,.,CASSYTPSSNYGYTF,TGCGCCAGCAGCTACACCCCCAGTTCTAACTATGGCTACACCTTC
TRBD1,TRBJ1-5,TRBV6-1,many,CASSMMNTGGSSNQPQHF,TGTGCCAGCAGCATGATGAATACAGGGGGCAGCAGCAATCAGCCCCAGCATTTT
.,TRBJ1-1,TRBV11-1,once,CASSLGGALDTEAFF,TGTGCCAGCAGCTTAGGTGGGGCACTGGACACTGAAGCATTCTTT
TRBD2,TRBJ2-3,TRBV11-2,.,CASSFRPWTSGRAADTQYF,TGTGCCAGTAGCTTCCGACCGTGGACTAGCGGGAGGGCAGCAGATACGCAGTATTTT
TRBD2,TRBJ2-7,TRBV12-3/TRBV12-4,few,CASTAGLAGVYEQYF,TGTGCCAGCACCGCGGGGCTAGCGGGAGTCTACGAGCAGTACTTC